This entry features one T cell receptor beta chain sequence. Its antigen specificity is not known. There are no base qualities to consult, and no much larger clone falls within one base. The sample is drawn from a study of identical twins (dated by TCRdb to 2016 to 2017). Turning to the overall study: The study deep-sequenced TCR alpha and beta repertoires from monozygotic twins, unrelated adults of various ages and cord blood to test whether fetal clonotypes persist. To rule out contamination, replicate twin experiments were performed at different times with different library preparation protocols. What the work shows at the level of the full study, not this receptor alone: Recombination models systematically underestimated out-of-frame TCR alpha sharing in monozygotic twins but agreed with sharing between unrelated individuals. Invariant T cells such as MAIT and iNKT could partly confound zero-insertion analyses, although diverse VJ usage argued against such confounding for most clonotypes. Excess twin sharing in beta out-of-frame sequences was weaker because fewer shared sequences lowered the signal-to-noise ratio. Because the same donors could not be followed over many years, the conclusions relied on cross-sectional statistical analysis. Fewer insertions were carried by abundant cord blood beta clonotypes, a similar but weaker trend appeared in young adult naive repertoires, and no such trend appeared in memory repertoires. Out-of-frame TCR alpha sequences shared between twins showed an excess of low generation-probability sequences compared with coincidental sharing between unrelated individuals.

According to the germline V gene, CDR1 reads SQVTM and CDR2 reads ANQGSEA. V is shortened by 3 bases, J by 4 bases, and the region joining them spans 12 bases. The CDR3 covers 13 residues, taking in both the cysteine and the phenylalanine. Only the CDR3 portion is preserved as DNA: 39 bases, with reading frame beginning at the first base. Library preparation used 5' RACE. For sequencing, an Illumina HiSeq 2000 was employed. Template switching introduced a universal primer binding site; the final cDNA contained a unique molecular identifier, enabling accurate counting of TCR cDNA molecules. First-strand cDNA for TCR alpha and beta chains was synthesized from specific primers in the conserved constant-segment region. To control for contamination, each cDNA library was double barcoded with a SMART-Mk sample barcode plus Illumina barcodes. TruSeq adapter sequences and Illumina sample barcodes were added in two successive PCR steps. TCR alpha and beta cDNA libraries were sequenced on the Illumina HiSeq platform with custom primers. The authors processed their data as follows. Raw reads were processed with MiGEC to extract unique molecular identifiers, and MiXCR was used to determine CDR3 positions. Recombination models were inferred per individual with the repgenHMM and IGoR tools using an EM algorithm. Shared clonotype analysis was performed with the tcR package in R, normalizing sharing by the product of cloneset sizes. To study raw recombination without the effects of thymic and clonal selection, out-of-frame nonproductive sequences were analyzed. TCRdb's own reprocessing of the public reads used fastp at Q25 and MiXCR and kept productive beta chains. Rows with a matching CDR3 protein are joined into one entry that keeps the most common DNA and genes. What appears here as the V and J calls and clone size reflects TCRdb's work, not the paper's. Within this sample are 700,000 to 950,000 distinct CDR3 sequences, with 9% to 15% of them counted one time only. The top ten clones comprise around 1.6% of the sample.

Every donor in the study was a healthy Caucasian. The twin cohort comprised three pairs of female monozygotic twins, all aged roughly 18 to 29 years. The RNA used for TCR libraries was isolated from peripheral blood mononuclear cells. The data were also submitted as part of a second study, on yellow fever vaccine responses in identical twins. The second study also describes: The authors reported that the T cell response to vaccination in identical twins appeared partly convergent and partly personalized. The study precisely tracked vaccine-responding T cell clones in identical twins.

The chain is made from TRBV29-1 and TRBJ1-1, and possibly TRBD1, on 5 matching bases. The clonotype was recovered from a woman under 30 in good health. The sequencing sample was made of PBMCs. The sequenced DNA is TGCAGCGTTGATGCGGGGCTGGGCACTGAAGCTTTCTTT. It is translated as CSVDAGLGTEAFF.